The clone carrying this TCR beta chain appeared many times. Its antigen is as yet unknown. It was with unique molecular identifiers that the TCRbeta library was prepared. Via MiXCR, TCRdb re-called the PCR reads, giving one row per CDR3 protein. Of 350,000 to 500,000 distinct CDR3 sequences in the sample, 43% were seen once. The CDR3 runs to 15 residues. Trimming removed 6 bases at V and 3 bases at J, with 16 bases between. These data come from a study of T-cell reconstitution after alpha-beta-depleted transplantation in children. Study-wide results and limits: Fresh T-cell production supplied most of the T-cell counts and diversity seen one year after transplant. Expanded graft clones numbering several hundred reportedly gave rise to alpha-beta T cells about two months after transplant. The origin of high day-60 TCRbeta diversity in some patients lay in surviving recipient T cells and thymic progenitors.

The rearrangement links TRBV12-3 or TRBV12-4 to TRBJ2-3; perhaps TRBD2 as D (5 bases). The origin of this receptor is a girl aged 2-10 years with aplastic anemia, due to receive a stem cell transplant. The sequenced sample was PBMCs, obtained before TCRalphabeta/CD19-depleted stem cell transplant. The CDR3 DNA is TGTGCCAGCAGCCCGAATACAGCGGCTACAGATACGCAGTATTTT. Translating it yields CASSPNTAATDTQYF.